This record concerns one TCR beta chain sequence. Its antigen is not known. This sample stems from a study of CD8+ T cells in alopecia areata. Study results and limitations: Scalp data also include sequences from resident alphabeta T cells of normal skin. The study found higher clonality in lesional than normal scalp, especially in alopecia totalis/universalis.

Reverse transcription of extracted RNA yielded cDNA, which provided the sequencing template. The repertoire was sequenced with immunoSEQ multiplex PCR; TCRdb's copy has only in-frame clones and lacks some. The table records 150,000 or so clones, approximately 60% of them present only once. Germline V gives CDR1 MGHRA, CDR2 YSYEKL. Trimming stripped 3 bases from V and 2 bases from J, with 14 bases between. This CDR3 contains 15 residues. A FACSAria was used to sort CD4+ and CD8+ T cells. These cells came from PBMCs. V usage is TRBV4-1 and J usage is TRBJ2-7; a weak D match, TRBD2 (6 bases). The sequencing input was CD4+ T cells sorted from blood. The TCR sequence derives from a human donor in good health. The CDR3 coding sequence is TGCGCCAGCAGCCAGTCTGCGGGGCAGGCCTACGAGCAGTACTTC. Encoded protein: CASSQSAGQAYEQYF.